The 25 T cell receptor beta chains given below trace back to one sample, sequenced in a study of blood T cells in healthy people across ages. The use of a sample-barcoded 5' primer and a J-beta primer mix characterized a second PCR of about 7 to 12 cycles. TCRdb ran MiXCR on the 5' RACE reads and lists one entry per CDR3 protein. The data contain approximately 960,000 distinct CDR3 sequences, almost 30% of them singletons. These records were also assigned to another study, of T cells of mothers and their children.

The sample taken for sequencing was blood. These receptor sequences come from a woman between 40 and 50 years old in good health.

About this clonotype itself: One end of the junction is discordant with germline, which a read error may explain. The CDR3 bases are TGTGGCAGTAGTATCGAAGGGACAGAATACAATGAGCAGTTCTTC. Protein sequence: CGSSIEGTEYNEQFF. The chain joins TRBV19 to TRBJ2-1, with 7 bases lining up with TRBD1. Germline V gene sequence: CDR1 LNHDA, CDR2 SQIVND (reference sequence). The CDR3 consists of 15 residues.

This clonotype was observed many times. This rearrangement joins TRBV5-1 to TRBJ2-7; 10 nucleotides agree with TRBD1. V shed 1 base and J 5 bases; nucleotides not matched to a gene: 3. The CDR3 consists of 14 residues. Germline CDR1 reads SGHRS; CDR2 reads YFSETQ. CDR3 DNA: TGCGCCAGCAGCTTGAGGGGGACAGGGGACGAGCAGTACTTC. Its translation is CASSLRGTGDEQYF.

The chain couples TRBV10-3 to TRBJ2-3; D could derive from TRBD1 or TRBD2 (5 bases each). Germline-derived CDR1 and CDR2 are ENHRY and SYGVKD. V was trimmed by 2 bases and J by 2 bases, leaving 14 bases between them. The CDR3 length is 16 residues. CDR3 DNA: TGTGCCATCAGTGAGGAGAGGGGCGGACTCACAGATACGCAGTATTTT. This gives the protein CAISEERGGLTDTQYF.

In regard to this clonotype: A much larger clone differs by one base, so this may be a read error. The rearrangement joins TRBV29-1 to TRBJ1-6, with D possibly matching TRBD1 (5 bases). The length of the CDR3 is 14 residues. The germline V gene encodes CDR1 SQVTM and CDR2 ANQGSEA. V was trimmed by 4 bases and J by 5 bases, leaving 12 bases between them. DNA of the CDR3: TGCAGCGTTGCCAAAGGCAGGGATAATTCACCCCTCCACTTT. It specifies CSVAKGRDNSPLHF.

Worth noting for this clonotype: At one of its ends the junction is not consistent with the germline gene, which may arise from a read error. The gene calls are TRBV12-3 or TRBV12-4 and TRBJ2-3, with D possibly called TRBD1 or TRBD2 (6 bases each). There are 16 residues in the CDR3. The CDR3 DNA follows: TGTGCCAGCAGTTTAAGTCGGGGGCCGAGCACAGATGCGCAGTATTTT. Its translation is CASSLSRGPSTDAQYF.

This clonotype was seen more than once but under ten times. This sequence joins TRBV12-5 and TRBJ1-1, with 9 positions matching TRBD1. CDR1 and CDR2 (germline): LGHNT, FRNRAP. CDR3 length equals 16 residues. Trimming at V came to 5 bases and at J to 5 bases, leaving 12 bases not matched to a gene. In DNA form, the CDR3 reads TGTGCTAGTGGTCCCGGGGACAGGGAAGGGAAAACTGAAGCTTTCTTT. This sequence encodes CASGPGDREGKTEAFF. Variable domain in full (rest from reference TRBV12-5 and TRBJ1-1): DARVTQTPRHKVTEMGQEVTMRCQPILGHNTVFWYRQTMMQGLELLAYFRNRAPLDDSGMPKDRFSAEMPDATLATLKIQPSEPRDSAVYFCASGPGDREGKTEAFFGQGTRLTVV.

This clonotype was seen a handful of times. The rearrangement links TRBV27 to TRBJ2-5, with 8 bases fitting TRBD1. Trimming took 2 bases from V and 5 from J; bases not matched to a gene: 10. CDR3 length equals 16 residues. Germline assignment: CDR1 MNHEY and CDR2 SMNVEV (reference sequence). The CDR3 bases are TGTGCCAGCAGTTTAAGTCAGGGGGCGACTTTGGAGACCCAGTACTTC. Protein sequence: CASSLSQGATLETQYF.

A few counts support this clonotype. The rearrangement uses TRBV6-5 and TRBJ1-1, with a possible D match to TRBD1 (5 bases). The CDR3 contains 13 residues. V was pared by 6 bases and J by 4 bases, with 12 bases between. From germline, CDR1 is MNHEY and CDR2 SVGAGI. The DNA of the CDR3 is TGTGCCAGCAGATCTATGGGGGGCACTGAAGCTTTCTTT. This codes for CASRSMGGTEAFF.

This clonotype was seen only a few times. The rearrangement uses TRBV20-1 and TRBJ2-1; TRBD2 matches 7 bases. CDR1 DFQATT and CDR2 SNEGSKA come from the germline V gene (reference sequence). The CDR3 is 15 residues long. The junction had 11 bases not matched to a gene; V was cut back by 6 bases and J by 3 bases. The CDR3 spells CSAPPPGTNYNEQFF. The CDR3 DNA reads TGCAGTGCCCCACCCCCCGGGACTAACTACAATGAGCAGTTCTTC.

This clonotype was recorded at least ten times. V is TRBV11-2 and J is TRBJ2-1, with D perhaps assigned TRBD1 or TRBD2 (5 bases each). CDR3 length equals 15 residues. Germline V gene sequence: CDR1 SGHAT, CDR2 FQNNGV. V lost 6 bases, J lost 4 bases, and 16 bases lay in between. CDR3: CASRPSGPRYNEQFF. The CDR3 DNA sequence: TGTGCCAGCAGACCATCGGGGCCGCGATACAATGAGCAGTTCTTC.

The genes are TRBV12-3 or TRBV12-4 and TRBJ1-5; TRBD1 is a possible D gene (5 bases). This CDR3 has 16 amino acids. Trimming left V 5 bases short and J 6 bases short, with 20 bases between. The CDR3 DNA follows: TGTGCCAGCAGTCCACAGGCCGGCCGGGAAGGTCAGCCCCAGCATTTT. It encodes CASSPQAGREGQPQHF.

The V and J genes are TRBV4-2 and TRBJ2-1, with a tentative D call TRBD2 (6 bases). CDR1 LGHNA and CDR2 YNFKEQ come from the germline V gene. This CDR3 has 14 residues. Trimming took off 3 bases at V and 3 bases at J, with 9 bases between the two ends. CDR3 sequence (DNA): TGTGCCAGCAGCCATAAAGCGGGCTACAATGAGCAGTTCTTC. Translated: CASSHKAGYNEQFF.

This rearrangement joins TRBV12-3 or TRBV12-4 to TRBJ1-2; D remains unclear. CDR3 size: 12 residues. The V and J ends lost 3 bases and 7 bases respectively, with 9 bases between them. The CDR3 protein is CASSLASLGYTF. CDR3 DNA sequence: TGTGCCAGCAGTTTGGCGTCTCTTGGCTACACCTTC.

A word on this clonotype: A read error may explain this, as a much larger clone is one base away. This chain's CDR3 is CSVRDGGLQPQHF. In DNA, the CDR3 is TGCAGCGTCCGGGACGGGGGACTTCAGCCCCAGCATTTT. The rearrangement links TRBV29-1 to TRBJ1-5, with D possibly TRBD1 on 5 matching bases. The CDR3 is 13 amino acids. Between the trimmed V and J ends, which lost 6 bases and 6 bases, there was a span of 15 bases. The germline V gene has CDR1 SQVTM and CDR2 ANQGSEA.

This clonotype was counted a few times. This may be a read error: a much more frequent sequence differs by one nucleotide. The chain combines TRBV7-9 with TRBJ2-1; D may be TRBD1 (6 bases). The CDR3 totals 15 residues. Germline CDR1 SEHNR, CDR2 FQNEAQ (reference sequence). The V end lost 5 bases, the J end lost 0 bases, and 11 bases lay between the germline ends. The CDR3 DNA reads TGTGCCAGCAGCCGAACAGGGACCTCCTACAATGAGCAGTTCTTC. Translating it yields CASSRTGTSYNEQFF. Variable domain in full (rest from reference TRBV7-9 and TRBJ2-1): DTGVSQNPRHKITKRGQNVTFRCDPISEHNRLYWYRQTLGQGPEFLTYFQNEAQLEKSRLLSDRFSAERPKGSFSTLEIQRTEQGDSAMYLCASSRTGTSYNEQFFGPGTRLTVL.

V gene TRBV7-8 combines with J gene TRBJ2-3; TRBD2 matches 7 bases. V gave up 6 bases and J gave up 4 bases; unmatched junction bases: 10. Germline V gene sequence: CDR1 SGHVS, CDR2 FQNEAQ. This CDR3 spans 15 amino acids. The CDR3 protein is CASRIGGGKADTQYF. The CDR3 DNA is TGTGCCAGCAGAATAGGCGGGGGAAAGGCAGATACGCAGTATTTT. Filled out from reference TRBV7-8 and TRBJ2-3, the complete variable domain reads GAGVSQSPRYKVAKRGQDVALRCDPISGHVSLFWYQQALGQGPEFLTYFQNEAQLDKSGLPSDRFFAERPEGSVSTLKIQRTQQEDSAVYLCASRIGGGKADTQYFGPGTRLTVL.

About this clonotype itself: A much larger clonotype is one base distant, so this may be a read error. Because the CDR3's place on the DNA is in doubt, the DNA is left out and the CDR3 is given as listed by TCRdb. V gene TRBV29-1 combines with J gene TRBJ1-2; the table assigns TRBD1, which was not confirmed against the DNA. The CDR3 extends over 11 residues, inclusive of both ends. CDR1 SQVTM and CDR2 ANQGSEA come from the germline V gene. The CDR3 here is CSGRDGYGCTF.

This clonotype was detected a few times. The V gene is TRBV7-9, the J gene TRBJ1-3; maybe TRBD1 (6 bases). The germline CDR1 and CDR2 sequences are SEHNR and FQNEAQ (reference sequence). V dropped 6 bases and J dropped 0 bases, with 12 bases sitting between them. The CDR3 consists of 15 residues. The CDR3 protein is CASSPTGSSGNTIYF. CDR3 nucleotides: TGTGCCAGCAGTCCGACAGGCAGCTCTGGAAACACCATATATTTT.

This sequence joins TRBV7-2 and TRBJ2-7; tentatively, D is TRBD2 (5 bases). V was clipped by 4 bases and J by 3 bases, with 13 bases between them. Germline V CDR1 and CDR2: SGHTA, FQGNSA. The CDR3 consists of 14 residues. CDR3 bases: TGTGCCAGCAGCTCGGACGGAGGAGTCTACGAGCAGTACTTC. Translation: CASSSDGGVYEQYF.

Details on this clonotype: A junction end diverges from the germline sequence, so it may reflect a read error. The chain carries TRBV10-3 and TRBJ1-5, with TRBD1 matching over 11 bases. Germline lookup yields CDR1 ENHRY and CDR2 SYGVKD. This CDR3 region has 14 residues. The CDR3 spells CAISGQGAIQPQHF. The CDR3 bases are TGCGCCATCAGCGGACAGGGGGCTATTCAGCCCCAGCATTTT.

This clonotype came up many times. J is TRBJ2-7 and V is TRBV20-1, with TRBD1 as a possible D gene (6 bases). The CDR3 extends over 16 amino acids. The germline CDR1 and CDR2 sequences are DFQATT and SNEGSKA (reference sequence). V was trimmed by 0 bases and J by 0 bases, leaving 15 bases between them. Here the CDR3 DNA reads TGCAGTGCTAGAGATCCCTCACAGGGAACCTCCTACGAGCAGTACTTC. Protein product: CSARDPSQGTSYEQYF.

The CDR3: CASSPGTPGERLSTNYGYTF. The CDR3 DNA reads as TGTGCCAGCAGCCCTGGGACCCCGGGGGAGCGTCTGTCAACGAACTATGGCTACACCTTC. The V call is TRBV7-9, the J call TRBJ1-2, with a possible D match to TRBD1 (5 bases). The ends were cut back, 5 bases at V and 2 bases at J, with 30 bases in the middle. Per germline, CDR1 SEHNR and CDR2 FQNEAQ (reference sequence). The CDR3 has 20 residues.

The chain combines TRBV28 with TRBJ2-7; no reliable D call. V was cut by 2 bases and J by 2 bases, with 10 bases left in between. The CDR3 length is 14 residues. Germline V lookup: CDR1 MDHEN, CDR2 SYDVKM. The CDR3 sequence: CASSLGVVAYEQYF. DNA of the CDR3: TGTGCCAGCAGTTTAGGGGTCGTCGCCTACGAGCAGTACTTC.

This chain joins TRBV29-1 and TRBJ2-3; tentatively, D is TRBD1 (5 bases). With 8 bases removed from V and 4 bases from J, the gap between germline ends came to 10 bases. Germline CDR1 reads SQVTM; CDR2 reads ANQGSEA. The CDR3 consists of 11 residues. CDR3 coding DNA: TGCAGCACGGACATCGCAGATACGCAGTATTTT. Its protein is CSTDIADTQYF.

The genes are TRBV7-2 and TRBJ1-5; D remains unclear. Trimming shortened V by 1 base and J by 3 bases, and 10 bases separated the two germline ends. Germline CDR1 is SGHTA and CDR2 is FQGNSA. The CDR3 extends over 15 amino acids. The CDR3 DNA follows: TGTGCCAGCAGCTTAGGGACGTATTTCAATCAGCCCCAGCATTTT. This codes for CASSLGTYFNQPQHF.